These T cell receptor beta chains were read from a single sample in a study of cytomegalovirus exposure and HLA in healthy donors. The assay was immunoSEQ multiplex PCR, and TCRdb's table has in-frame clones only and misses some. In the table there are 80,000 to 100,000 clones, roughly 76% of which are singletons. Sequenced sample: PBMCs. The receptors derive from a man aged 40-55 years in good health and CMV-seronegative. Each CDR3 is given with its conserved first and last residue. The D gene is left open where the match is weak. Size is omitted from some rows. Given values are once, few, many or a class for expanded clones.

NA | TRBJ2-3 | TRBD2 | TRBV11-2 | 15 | TGTGCCAGCAGCTTACCTAGCGGGGGGGAATACGCGCAGTATTTT | CASSLPSGGEYAQYF
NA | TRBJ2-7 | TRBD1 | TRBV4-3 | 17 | TGCGCCAGCAGCCCAGGGGGTATCCGGGACAGGGGCTACGAGCAGTACTTC | CASSPGGIRDRGYEQYF
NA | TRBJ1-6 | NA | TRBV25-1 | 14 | TGTGCCAGCAGCGCGTGGCGGGACAATTCACCCCTCCACTTT | CASSAWRDNSPLHF
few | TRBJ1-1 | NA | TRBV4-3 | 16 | TGCGCCAGCAGCACCCGGGACACATCACGGAACACTGAAGCTTTCTTT | CASSTRDTSRNTEAFF
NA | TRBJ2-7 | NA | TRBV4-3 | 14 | TGCGCCAGCAGCCAAGATAAAAGGGGGTACGAGCAGTACTTC | CASSQDKRGYEQYF
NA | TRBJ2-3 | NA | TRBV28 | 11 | TGTGCCAGCAGTTTCATTGATACGCAGTATTTT | CASSFIDTQYF
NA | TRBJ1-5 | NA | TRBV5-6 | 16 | TGTGCCAGCAGCTTGTCTACAGTCTATAGCAATCAGCCCCAGCATTTT | CASSLSTVYSNQPQHF
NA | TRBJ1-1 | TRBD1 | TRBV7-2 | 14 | TGTGCCAGCAGCTTGGGGACAGGGACCGGCCCAGCTTTCTTT | CASSLGTGTGPAFF
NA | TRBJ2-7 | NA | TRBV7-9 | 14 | TGTGCCAGCAGCTTACAGGGAAACACCTACGAGCAGTACTTC | CASSLQGNTYEQYF
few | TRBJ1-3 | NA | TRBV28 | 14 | TGTGCCAGCAGTTTCTTATACTCTGGAAACACCATATATTTT | CASSFLYSGNTIYF
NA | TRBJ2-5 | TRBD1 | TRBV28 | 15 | TGTGCCAGCAGTTTATTCACAGGGGGCAGAGAGACCCAGTACTTC | CASSLFTGGRETQYF
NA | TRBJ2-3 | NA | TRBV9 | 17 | TGTGCCAGCAGCGCCCGGAGTCCCCTATCTAGCACAGATACGCAGTATTTT | CASSARSPLSSTDTQYF
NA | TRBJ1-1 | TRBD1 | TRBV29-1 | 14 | TGCAGCGGCTGGGACAGGGGCCGAGGAACTGAAGCTTTCTTT | CSGWDRGRGTEAFF
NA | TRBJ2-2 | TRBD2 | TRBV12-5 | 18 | TGTGCTAGTGGTTCGATGGGGGCGGGGGGGCCGGGCACCGGGGAGCTGTTTTTT | CASGSMGAGGPGTGELFF
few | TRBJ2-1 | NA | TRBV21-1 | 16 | TGTGCCAGCCTTATACAATGGGCTAGCGGGGTAAATGAGCAGTTCTTC | CASLIQWASGVNEQFF
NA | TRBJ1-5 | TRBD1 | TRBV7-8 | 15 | TGTGCCAGCAGCCCCCCACAGGGGGCCAATCAGCCCCAGCATTTT | CASSPPQGANQPQHF
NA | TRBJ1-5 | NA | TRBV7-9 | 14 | TGTGCCAGCAGCTTGGCAGGGTCATACCAGCCCCAGCATTTT | CASSLAGSYQPQHF
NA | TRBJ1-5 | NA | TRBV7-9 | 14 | TGTGCCAGCAGCTTAGGGGGGGGGCGTCAGCCCCAGCATTTT | CASSLGGGRQPQHF
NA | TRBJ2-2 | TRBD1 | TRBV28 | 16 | TGTGCCAGCAGTTTACCCGGACAGGGGGGTCCCGGGGAGCTGTTTTTT | CASSLPGQGGPGELFF
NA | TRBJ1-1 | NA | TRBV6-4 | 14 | TGTGCCAGCAACCGACAGTCAGTAGACACTGAAGCTTTCTTT | CASNRQSVDTEAFF
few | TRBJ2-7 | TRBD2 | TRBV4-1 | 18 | TGCGCCAGCAGCCACCCGGGACTAGCGGGGGTCACCGGCTACGAGCAGTACTTC | CASSHPGLAGVTGYEQYF
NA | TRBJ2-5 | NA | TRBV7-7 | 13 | TGTGCCAGCAGCTTAGACCTACTGGAGACCCAGTACTTC | CASSLDLLETQYF
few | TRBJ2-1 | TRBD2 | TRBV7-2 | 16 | TGTGCCAGCGGCCGTCGATGGGGGGGATCCTACAATGAGCAGTTCTTC | CASGRRWGGSYNEQFF
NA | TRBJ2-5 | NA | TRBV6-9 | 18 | TGTGCCAGCAGTTATTCGATCTTCCGGGGATCGGTAGGAGAGACCCAGTACTTC | CASSYSIFRGSVGETQYF
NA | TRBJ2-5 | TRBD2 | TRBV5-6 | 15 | TGTGCCAGCAGCTTAACGCTGGGGGGGTTAGAGACCCAGTACTTC | CASSLTLGGLETQYF
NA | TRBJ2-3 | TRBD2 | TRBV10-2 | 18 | TGCGCCAGCAGTGAGGGTCCGGCTAGCGGGGAATACACAGATACGCAGTATTTT | CASSEGPASGEYTDTQYF
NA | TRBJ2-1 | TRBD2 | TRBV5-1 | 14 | TGCGCCAGCAGCTTGGTTGCGGGGGTTAATGAGCAGTTCTTC | CASSLVAGVNEQFF
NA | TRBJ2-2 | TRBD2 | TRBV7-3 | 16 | TGTGCCAGCAGCCTCCACGGGAGGATGGACACCGGGGAGCTGTTTTTT | CASSLHGRMDTGELFF
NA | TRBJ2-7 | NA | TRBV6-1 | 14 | TGTGCCAGCAGTGAAGCAGGGAGAACCTACGAGCAGTACTTC | CASSEAGRTYEQYF
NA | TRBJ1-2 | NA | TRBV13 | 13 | TGCGCCAGCAGCGACCGGGGATTTTATGGCTACACCTTC | CASSDRGFYGYTF
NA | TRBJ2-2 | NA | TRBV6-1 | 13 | TGTGCCAGCATTCAGGGGTTCACCGGGGAGCTGTTTTTT | CASIQGFTGELFF
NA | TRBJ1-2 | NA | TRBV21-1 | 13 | TGTGCCAGCAGCAAAGCACGGTCTCGGGGCTACACCTTC | CASSKARSRGYTF
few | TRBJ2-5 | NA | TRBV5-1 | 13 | TGCGCCAGCAGCTTTGGAGTCCGAGAGACCCAGTACTTC | CASSFGVRETQYF
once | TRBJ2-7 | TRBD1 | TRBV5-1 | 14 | TGCGCCAGCAGCTTGGGGGGACAGGGGGACGAGCAGTACTTC | CASSLGGQGDEQYF
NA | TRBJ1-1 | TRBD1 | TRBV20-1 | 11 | TGCGTACCAGGACAGGGCACTGAAGCTTTCTTT | CVPGQGTEAFF
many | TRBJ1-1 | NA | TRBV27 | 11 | TGTGCCAGTCAGGGAGGGACTGAAGCTTTCTTT | CASQGGTEAFF
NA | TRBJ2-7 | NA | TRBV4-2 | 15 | TGTGCCAGCAGCCCGTCCCTACTAGGCTCCTACGAGCAGTACTTC | CASSPSLLGSYEQYF
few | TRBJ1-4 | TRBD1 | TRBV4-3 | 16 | TGCGCCAGCAGTCCCTGGGCCGGGACAGGGCGTGAAAAACTGTTTTTT | CASSPWAGTGREKLFF
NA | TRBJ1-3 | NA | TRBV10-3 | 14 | TGTGCCATCAGTGCTTCCCCTCGACAGAGTGCCATATATTTT | CAISASPRQSAIYF
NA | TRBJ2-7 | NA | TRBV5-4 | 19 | TGTGCCAGCAGCTTGGGGGGGTCGGGACATTCCTTCGGGGACTACGAGCAGTACTTC | CASSLGGSGHSFGDYEQYF
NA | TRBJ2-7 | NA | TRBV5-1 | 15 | TGCGCCAGCAGCTTGACGGGATTGAGCTCCTACGAGCAGTACTTC | CASSLTGLSSYEQYF
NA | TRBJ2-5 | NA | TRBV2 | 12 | TGTGCCAGTGGGGCCGTAAGGAAGACCCAGTACTTC | CASGAVRKTQYF